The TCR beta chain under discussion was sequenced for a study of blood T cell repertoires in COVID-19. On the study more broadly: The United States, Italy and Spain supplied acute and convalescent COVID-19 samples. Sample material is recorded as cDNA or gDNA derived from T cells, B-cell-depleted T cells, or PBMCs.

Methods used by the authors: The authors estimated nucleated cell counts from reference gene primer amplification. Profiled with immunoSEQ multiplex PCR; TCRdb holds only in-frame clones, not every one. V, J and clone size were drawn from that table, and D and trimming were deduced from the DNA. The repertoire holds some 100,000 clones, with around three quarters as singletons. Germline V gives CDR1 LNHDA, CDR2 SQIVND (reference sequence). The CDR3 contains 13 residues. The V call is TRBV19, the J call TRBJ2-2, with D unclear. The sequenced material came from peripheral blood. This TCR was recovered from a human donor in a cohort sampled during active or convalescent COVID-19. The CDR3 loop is CAIKQMNTGELFF. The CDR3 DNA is TGTGCGATTAAACAGATGAACACCGGGGAGCTGTTTTTT.